The TCR beta chain under discussion was sequenced for a study of blood T cell repertoires in COVID-19. Study context: Sources were T cells, B-cell-depleted T cells, or PBMCs; the material itself was cDNA or gDNA.

This clone has just a few counts. Germline loops: CDR1 KGHSH, CDR2 LQKENI. There are 16 residues in the CDR3. The junction had 8 bases not matched to a gene; V was cut back by 3 bases and J by 5 bases. Study members were between roughly 18 and 100 years old and lived in 24 US regions. Libraries were prepared by immunoSEQ multiplex PCR; TCRdb keeps only in-frame clonotypes and omits some of them. The profile shows about 260,000 clones, 80% to 90% of them singletons. The receptor was derived from a man aged 25-45 years with acute COVID-19. The rearrangement uses TRBV18 and TRBJ2-1; 9 bases fit TRBD2. Sequencing was carried out using PBMCs or T cells enriched from blood (not recorded which). CDR3 coding DNA: TGTGCCAGCTCACCTTTAGTGGCTAGCGGGGACAATGAGCAGTTCTTC. It yields the protein CASSPLVASGDNEQFF.